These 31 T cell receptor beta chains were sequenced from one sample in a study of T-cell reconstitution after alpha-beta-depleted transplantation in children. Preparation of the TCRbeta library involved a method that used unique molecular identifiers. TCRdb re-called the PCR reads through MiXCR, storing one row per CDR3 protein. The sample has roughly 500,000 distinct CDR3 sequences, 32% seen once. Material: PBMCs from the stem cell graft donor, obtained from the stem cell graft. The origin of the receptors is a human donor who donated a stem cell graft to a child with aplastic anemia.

The CDR3: CASRAGTRAMREKHREQFF. The CDR3 bases are TGTGCCAGCAGGGCCGGGACTAGGGCAATGAGGGAGAAACATCGGGAGCAGTTCTTC. The gene calls are TRBV12-3 or TRBV12-4 and TRBJ2-1, with 8 bases lining up with TRBD2. Trimming cost V 6 bases and J 10 bases; bases outside gene matches: 26. This CDR3 spans 19 amino acids.

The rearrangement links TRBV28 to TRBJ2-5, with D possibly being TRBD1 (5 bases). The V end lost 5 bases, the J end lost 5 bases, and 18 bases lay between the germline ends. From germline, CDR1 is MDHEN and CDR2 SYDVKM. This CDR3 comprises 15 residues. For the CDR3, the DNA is TGTGCCAGCAGTCACTGGTCGGCAGGGCTTGAGACCCAGTACTTC. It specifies CASSHWSAGLETQYF.

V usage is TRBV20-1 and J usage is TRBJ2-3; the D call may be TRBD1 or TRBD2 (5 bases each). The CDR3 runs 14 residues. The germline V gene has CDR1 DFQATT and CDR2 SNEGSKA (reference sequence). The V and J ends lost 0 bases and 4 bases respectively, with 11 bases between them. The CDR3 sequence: CSARDVLGADTQYF. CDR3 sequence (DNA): TGCAGTGCTAGAGATGTCCTGGGGGCAGATACGCAGTATTTT.

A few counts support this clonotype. CDR3 in DNA: TGTGCCAGCAGCTTCAATGGACGCACAGATACGCAGTATTTT. This sequence encodes CASSFNGRTDTQYF. J is TRBJ2-3 and V is TRBV7-2; D gene uncertain. This CDR3 has 14 residues. Between the trimmed V and J ends, which lost 3 bases and 1 base, there was a span of 8 bases. Germline V gene data show CDR1 as SGHTA and CDR2 as FQGNSA. Full variable domain (outside the CDR3, taken from reference TRBV7-2 and TRBJ2-3): GAGVSQSPSNKVTEKGKDVELRCDPISGHTALYWYRQSLGQGLEFLIYFQGNSAPDKSGLPSDRFSAERTGGSVSTLTIQRTQQEDSAVYLCASSFNGRTDTQYFGPGTRLTVL.

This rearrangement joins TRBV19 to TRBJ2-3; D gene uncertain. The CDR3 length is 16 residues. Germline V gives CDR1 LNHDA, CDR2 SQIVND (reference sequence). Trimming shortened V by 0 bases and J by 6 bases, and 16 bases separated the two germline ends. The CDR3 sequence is CASSIDGRPRFDTQYF. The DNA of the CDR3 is TGTGCCAGTAGTATAGACGGCCGCCCTAGGTTCGATACGCAGTATTTT.

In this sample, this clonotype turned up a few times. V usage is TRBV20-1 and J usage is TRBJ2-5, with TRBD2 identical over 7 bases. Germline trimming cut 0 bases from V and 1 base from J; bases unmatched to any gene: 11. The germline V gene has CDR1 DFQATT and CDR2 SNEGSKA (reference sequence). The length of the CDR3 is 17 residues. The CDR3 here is CSARDRYRASGQETQYF. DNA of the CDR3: TGCAGTGCTAGAGATCGGTATCGGGCTAGCGGCCAAGAGACCCAGTACTTC.

The CDR3 DNA is TGTGCCAGCAGCCCCGGGGGAATCTCCTACAATGAGCAGTTCTTC. It translates to CASSPGGISYNEQFF. The V gene is TRBV28, the J gene TRBJ2-1; D may be TRBD2 (6 bases). With 6 bases removed from V and 0 bases from J, the gap between germline ends came to 12 bases. This CDR3 comprises 15 residues. Per germline, CDR1 MDHEN and CDR2 SYDVKM.

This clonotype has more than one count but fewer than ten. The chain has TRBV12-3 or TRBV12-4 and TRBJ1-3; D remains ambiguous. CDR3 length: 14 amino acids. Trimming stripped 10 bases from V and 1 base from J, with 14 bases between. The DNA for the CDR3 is TGTGCCATCATTGGGGTGGCTTCTGGAAACACCATATATTTT. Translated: CAIIGVASGNTIYF.

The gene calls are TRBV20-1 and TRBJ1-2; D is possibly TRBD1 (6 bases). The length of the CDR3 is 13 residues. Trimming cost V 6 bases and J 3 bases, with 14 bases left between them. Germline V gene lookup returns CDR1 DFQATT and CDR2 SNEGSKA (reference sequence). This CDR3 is CSAPPGAYYGYTF. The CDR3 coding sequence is TGCAGTGCCCCCCCAGGGGCATACTATGGCTACACCTTC.

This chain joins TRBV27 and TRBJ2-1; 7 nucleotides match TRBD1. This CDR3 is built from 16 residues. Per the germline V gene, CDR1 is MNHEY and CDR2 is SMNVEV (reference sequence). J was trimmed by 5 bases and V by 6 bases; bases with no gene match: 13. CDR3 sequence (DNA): TGTGCCAGCAGGACTAAGGGGGCGCGAAGCCACAATGAGCAGTTCTTC. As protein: CASRTKGARSHNEQFF.

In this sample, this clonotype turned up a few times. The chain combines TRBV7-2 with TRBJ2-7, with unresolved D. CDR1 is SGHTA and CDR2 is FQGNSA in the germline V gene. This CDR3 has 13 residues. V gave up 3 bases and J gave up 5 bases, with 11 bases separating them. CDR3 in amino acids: CASSLYRQDEQYF. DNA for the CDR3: TGTGCCAGCAGCTTGTACCGCCAAGACGAGCAGTACTTC.

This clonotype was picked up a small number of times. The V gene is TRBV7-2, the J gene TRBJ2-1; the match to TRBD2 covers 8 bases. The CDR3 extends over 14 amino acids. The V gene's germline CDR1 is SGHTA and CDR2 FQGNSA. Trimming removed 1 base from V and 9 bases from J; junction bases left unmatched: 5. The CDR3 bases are TGTGCCAGCAGCTTAGAAAGAGCGGGAGCTGAGCAGTTCTTC. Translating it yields CASSLERAGAEQFF. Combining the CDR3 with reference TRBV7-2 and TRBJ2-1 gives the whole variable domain GAGVSQSPSNKVTEKGKDVELRCDPISGHTALYWYRQSLGQGLEFLIYFQGNSAPDKSGLPSDRFSAERTGGSVSTLTIQRTQQEDSAVYLCASSLERAGAEQFFGPGTRLTVL.

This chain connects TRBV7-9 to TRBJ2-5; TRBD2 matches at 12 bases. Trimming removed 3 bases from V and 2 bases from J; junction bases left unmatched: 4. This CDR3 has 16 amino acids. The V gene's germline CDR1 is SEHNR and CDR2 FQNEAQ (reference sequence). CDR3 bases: TGTGCCAGCAGCTTTCCCGGGACTAGCGGGCAAGAGACCCAGTACTTC. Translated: CASSFPGTSGQETQYF.

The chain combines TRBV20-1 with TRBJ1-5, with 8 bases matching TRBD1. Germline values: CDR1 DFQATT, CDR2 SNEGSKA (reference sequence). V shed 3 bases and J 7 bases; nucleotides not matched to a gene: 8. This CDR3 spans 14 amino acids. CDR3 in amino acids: CSASAGQGVQPQHF. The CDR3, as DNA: TGCAGTGCTAGCGCCGGACAGGGAGTGCAGCCCCAGCATTTT.

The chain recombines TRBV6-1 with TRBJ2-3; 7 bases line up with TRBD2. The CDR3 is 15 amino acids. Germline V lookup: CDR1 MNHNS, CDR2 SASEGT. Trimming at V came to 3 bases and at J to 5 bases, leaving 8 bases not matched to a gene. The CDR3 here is CASSDGGRAIDTQYF. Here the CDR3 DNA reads TGTGCCAGCAGTGACGGGGGGAGGGCCATAGATACGCAGTATTTT.

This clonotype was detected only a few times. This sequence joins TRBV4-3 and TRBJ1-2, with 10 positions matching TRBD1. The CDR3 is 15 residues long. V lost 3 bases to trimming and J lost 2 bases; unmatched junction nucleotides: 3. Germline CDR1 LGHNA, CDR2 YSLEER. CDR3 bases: TGCGCCAGCAGCCAGCCGGGACAGGGGAACTATGGCTACACCTTC. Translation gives CASSQPGQGNYGYTF.

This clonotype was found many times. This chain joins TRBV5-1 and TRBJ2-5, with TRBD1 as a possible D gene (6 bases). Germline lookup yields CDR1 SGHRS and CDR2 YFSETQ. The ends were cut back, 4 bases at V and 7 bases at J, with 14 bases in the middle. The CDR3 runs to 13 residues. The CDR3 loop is CASSVTGRGTQYF. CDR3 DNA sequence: TGCGCCAGCAGCGTAACAGGGCGAGGGACCCAGTACTTC.

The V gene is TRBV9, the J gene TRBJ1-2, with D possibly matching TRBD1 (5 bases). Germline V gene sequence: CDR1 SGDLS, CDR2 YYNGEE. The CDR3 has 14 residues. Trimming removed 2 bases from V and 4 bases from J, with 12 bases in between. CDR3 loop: CASSVGGGTYGYTF. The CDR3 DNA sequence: TGTGCCAGCAGCGTTGGTGGAGGGACCTATGGCTACACCTTC.

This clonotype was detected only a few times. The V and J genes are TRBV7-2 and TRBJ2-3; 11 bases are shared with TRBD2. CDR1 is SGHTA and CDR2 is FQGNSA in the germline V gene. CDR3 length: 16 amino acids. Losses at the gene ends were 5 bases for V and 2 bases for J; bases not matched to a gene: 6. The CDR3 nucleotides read TGTGCCAGCAGCGCTCGACTAGCGGGGTACACAGATACGCAGTATTTT. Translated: CASSARLAGYTDTQYF.

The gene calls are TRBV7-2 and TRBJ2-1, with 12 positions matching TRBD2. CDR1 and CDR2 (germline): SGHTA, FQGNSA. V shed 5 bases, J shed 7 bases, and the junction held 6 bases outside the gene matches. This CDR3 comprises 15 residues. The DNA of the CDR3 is TGTGCCAGCAGCAGCGATGGGACTAGCGGGAATGAGCAGTTCTTC. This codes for CASSSDGTSGNEQFF. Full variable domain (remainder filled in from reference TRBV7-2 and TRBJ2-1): GAGVSQSPSNKVTEKGKDVELRCDPISGHTALYWYRQSLGQGLEFLIYFQGNSAPDKSGLPSDRFSAERTGGSVSTLTIQRTQQEDSAVYLCASSSDGTSGNEQFFGPGTRLTVL.

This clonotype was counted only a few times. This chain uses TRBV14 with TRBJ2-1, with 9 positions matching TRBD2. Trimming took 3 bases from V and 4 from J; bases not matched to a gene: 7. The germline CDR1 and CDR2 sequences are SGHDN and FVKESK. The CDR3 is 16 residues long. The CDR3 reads CASSHGGRAIYNEQFF. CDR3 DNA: TGTGCCAGCAGCCACGGCGGGAGGGCCATTTACAATGAGCAGTTCTTC.

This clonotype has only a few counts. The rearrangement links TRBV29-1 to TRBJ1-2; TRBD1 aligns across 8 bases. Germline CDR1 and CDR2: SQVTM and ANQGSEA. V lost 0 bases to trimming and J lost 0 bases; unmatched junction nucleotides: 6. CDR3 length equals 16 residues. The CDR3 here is CSVEDADRGANYGYTF. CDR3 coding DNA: TGCAGCGTTGAAGATGCCGACAGGGGAGCTAACTATGGCTACACCTTC.

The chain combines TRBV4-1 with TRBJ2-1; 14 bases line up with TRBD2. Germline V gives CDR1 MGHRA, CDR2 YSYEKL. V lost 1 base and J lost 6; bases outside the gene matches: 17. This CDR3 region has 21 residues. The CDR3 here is CASSQGHGTSGRWTTGNEQFF. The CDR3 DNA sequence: TGCGCCAGCAGCCAAGGCCACGGGACTAGCGGGAGATGGACTACTGGCAATGAGCAGTTCTTC.

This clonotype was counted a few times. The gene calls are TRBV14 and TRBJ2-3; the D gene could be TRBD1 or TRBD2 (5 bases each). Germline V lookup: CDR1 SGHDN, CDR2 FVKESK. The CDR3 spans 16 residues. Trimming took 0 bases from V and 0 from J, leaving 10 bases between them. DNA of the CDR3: TGTGCCAGCAGCCAAGATGGGGGAGTTAGCACAGATACGCAGTATTTT. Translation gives CASSQDGGVSTDTQYF.

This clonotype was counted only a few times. CDR3 loop: CASSRGPVDEQFF. In nucleotides, the CDR3 is TGTGCCAGCAGCAGGGGGCCGGTGGATGAGCAGTTCTTC. V usage is TRBV5-6 and J usage is TRBJ2-1; 7 nucleotides align to TRBD1. The V and J ends lost 4 bases and 8 bases, in that order; junction bases with no gene match: 6. This CDR3 comprises 13 residues. The germline gives CDR1 SGHDT, CDR2 YYEEEE. Drawing the rest from reference TRBV5-6 and TRBJ2-1, the complete variable domain is DAGVTQSPTHLIKTRGQQVTLRCSPKSGHDTVSWYQQALGQGPQFIFQYYEEEERQRGNFPDRFSGHQFPNYSSELNVNALLLGDSALYLCASSRGPVDEQFFGPGTRLTVL.

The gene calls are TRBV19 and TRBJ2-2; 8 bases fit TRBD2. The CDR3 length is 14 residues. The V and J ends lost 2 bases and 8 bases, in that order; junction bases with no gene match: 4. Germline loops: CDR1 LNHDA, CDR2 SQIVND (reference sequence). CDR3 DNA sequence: TGTGCCAGTAGTATATCTAGCGGGTCGGGGGAGCTGTTTTTT. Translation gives CASSISSGSGELFF.

This chain's CDR3 is CASSRGTGGGNTIYF. The DNA of the CDR3 is TGTGCCAGCAGCCGGGGGACAGGGGGAGGAAACACCATATATTTT. The chain carries TRBV13 and TRBJ1-3, with 11 bases aligning to TRBD1. This CDR3 region has 15 residues. V gave up 5 bases and J gave up 4 bases; unmatched junction bases: 4. Germline V gene sequence: CDR1 PRHDT, CDR2 FYEKMQ (reference sequence).

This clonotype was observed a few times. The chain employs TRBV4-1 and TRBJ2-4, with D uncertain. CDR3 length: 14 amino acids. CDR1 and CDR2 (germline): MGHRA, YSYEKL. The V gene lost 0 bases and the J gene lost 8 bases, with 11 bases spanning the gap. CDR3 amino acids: CASSQDPSKDIQYF. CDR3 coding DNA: TGCGCCAGCAGCCAAGATCCATCCAAGGACATTCAGTACTTC.

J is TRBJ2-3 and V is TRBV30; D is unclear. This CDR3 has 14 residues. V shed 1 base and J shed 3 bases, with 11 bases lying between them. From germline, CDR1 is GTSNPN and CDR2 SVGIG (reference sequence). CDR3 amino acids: CAWSEGGFTDTQYF. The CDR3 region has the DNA TGTGCCTGGAGTGAGGGTGGGTTTACAGATACGCAGTATTTT.

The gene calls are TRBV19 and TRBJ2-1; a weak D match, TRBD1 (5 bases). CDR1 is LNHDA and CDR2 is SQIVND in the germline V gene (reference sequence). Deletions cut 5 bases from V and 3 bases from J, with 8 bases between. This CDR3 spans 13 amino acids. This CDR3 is CASSSRVYNEQFF. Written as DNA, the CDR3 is TGTGCCAGTAGTTCCAGGGTCTACAATGAGCAGTTCTTC.

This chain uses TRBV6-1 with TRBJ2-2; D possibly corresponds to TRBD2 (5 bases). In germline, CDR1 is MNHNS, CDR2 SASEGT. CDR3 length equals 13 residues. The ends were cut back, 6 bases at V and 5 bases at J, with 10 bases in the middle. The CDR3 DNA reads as TGTGCCAGCAGGCCGGACTGGACCGGGGAGCTGTTTTTT. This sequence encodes CASRPDWTGELFF.